Following are 7 T cell receptor beta chains from one sample sequenced in a study of preoperative IRX-2 immunotherapy in early breast cancer (dated by TCRdb to about 2019). The sample's treatment or condition label is to be understood as: preoperative locoregional IRX-2 cytokine immunotherapy. Library generation was performed with the immunoSEQ multiplex PCR assay. The clones in this table, taken by TCRdb from immuneACCESS, are in-frame only. Not every clone is retained; where verified, under half of the shortfall comes from an unresolved V gene, and the cause of the rest is unknown. The sample table lists some 19,000 clones, over 80% of them with a count of one. The ten largest clones add up to approximately 1.2% of the sample. The sequencing here drew on lymph node tissue, taken after IRX-2 immunotherapy. The origin of the receptors is a human donor with breast cancer.

The genes are TRBV19 and TRBJ1-1, with D unresolved. Germline CDR1 and CDR2: LNHDA and SQIVND (reference sequence). V gave up 4 bases and J gave up 2 bases, with 17 bases separating them. CDR3 size: 16 residues. CDR3 DNA sequence: TGTGCCAGTAGTACGCAGACCGGGCACCATAACACTGAAGCTTTCTTT. It specifies CASSTQTGHHNTEAFF.

V usage is TRBV5-1 and J usage is TRBJ2-5, with TRBD1 matching over 9 bases. The length of the CDR3 is 15 residues. V lost 3 bases, J lost 4 bases, and 7 bases stayed unmatched. Germline V gene lookup returns CDR1 SGHRS and CDR2 YFSETQ. The CDR3 DNA is TGCGCCAGCAGCTCGGGACAGGGCAGCTTAGAGACCCAGTACTTC. Translating gives CASSSGQGSLETQYF. Supplemented by reference TRBV5-1 and TRBJ2-5, the full variable domain reads KAGVTQTPRYLIKTRGQQVTLSCSPISGHRSVSWYQQTPGQGLQFLFEYFSETQRNKGNFPGRFSGRQFSNSRSEMNVSTLELGDSALYLCASSSGQGSLETQYFGPGTRLLVL.

The chain recombines TRBV10-2 with TRBJ1-5; D remains ambiguous. Trimming stripped 3 bases from V and 3 bases from J, with 3 bases between. The germline V gene has CDR1 WSHSY and CDR2 SAAADI. CDR3 size: 12 residues. The CDR3 nucleotides read TGCGCCAGCAGTGACTTCAATCAGCCCCAGCATTTT. Encoded protein: CASSDFNQPQHF.

The rearrangement uses TRBV12-5 and TRBJ2-2, with D perhaps TRBD1 or TRBD2 (6 bases each). CDR1 and CDR2 (germline): LGHNT, FRNRAP. This CDR3 is 18 amino acids long. Between the trimmed V and J ends, which lost 6 bases and 3 bases, there was a span of 23 bases. CDR3 in DNA: TGTGCTAGTGGCCGCCCTCAGTTCCGGGGGCAGGACACCGGGGAGCTGTTTTTT. Amino acid sequence: CASGRPQFRGQDTGELFF.

The chain couples TRBV6-8 to TRBJ1-5; 10 bases are shared with TRBD1. This CDR3 is 15 amino acids long. Germline trimming cut 5 bases from V and 4 bases from J; bases unmatched to any gene: 5. Germline V CDR1 and CDR2: MNHGY, SAAAGT. The CDR3 here is CASSGGQGMNQPQHF. The CDR3, as DNA: TGTGCCAGCAGTGGGGGACAGGGGATGAATCAGCCCCAGCATTTT.

The rearrangement joins TRBV29-1 to TRBJ2-1; D remains ambiguous. The CDR3 spans 17 residues. V shed 0 bases and J shed 0 bases, with 15 bases lying between them. Germline V gene sequence: CDR1 SQVTM, CDR2 ANQGSEA. The CDR3 DNA reads TGCAGCGTTGAAGATTGGTGGGTCGCGAGCTCCTACAATGAGCAGTTCTTC. Translated: CSVEDWWVASSYNEQFF.

The chain links TRBV15 to TRBJ1-5; D might be TRBD1 (5 bases). Per the germline V gene, CDR1 is LNHNV and CDR2 is YYDKDF (reference sequence). The CDR3 spans 15 residues. V was cut by 1 base and J by 8 bases, with 15 bases left in between. CDR3 in amino acids: CATSRGGAPLEPQHF. Here the CDR3 DNA reads TGTGCCACCAGCAGAGGCGGGGCCCCTTTAGAGCCCCAGCATTTT.